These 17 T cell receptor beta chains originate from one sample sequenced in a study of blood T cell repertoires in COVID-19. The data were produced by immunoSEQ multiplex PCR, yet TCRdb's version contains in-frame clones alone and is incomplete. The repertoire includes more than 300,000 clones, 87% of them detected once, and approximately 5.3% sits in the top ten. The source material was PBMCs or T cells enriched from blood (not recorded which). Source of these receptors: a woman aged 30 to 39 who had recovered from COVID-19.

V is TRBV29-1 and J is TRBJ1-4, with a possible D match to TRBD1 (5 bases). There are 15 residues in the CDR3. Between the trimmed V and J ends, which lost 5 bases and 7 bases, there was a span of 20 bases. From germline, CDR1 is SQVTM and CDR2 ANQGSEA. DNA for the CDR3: TGCAGCGTTTCCTCCGCGGGGGGAGGAGGTGAAAAACTGTTTTTT. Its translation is CSVSSAGGGGEKLFF.

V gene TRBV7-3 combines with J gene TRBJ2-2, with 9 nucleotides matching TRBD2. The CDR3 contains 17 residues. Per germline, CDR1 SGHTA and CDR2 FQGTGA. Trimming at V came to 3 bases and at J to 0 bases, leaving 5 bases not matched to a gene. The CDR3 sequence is CASSLVAGDPNTGELFF. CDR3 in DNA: TGTGCCAGCAGCTTGGTAGCGGGGGACCCGAACACCGGGGAGCTGTTTTTT.

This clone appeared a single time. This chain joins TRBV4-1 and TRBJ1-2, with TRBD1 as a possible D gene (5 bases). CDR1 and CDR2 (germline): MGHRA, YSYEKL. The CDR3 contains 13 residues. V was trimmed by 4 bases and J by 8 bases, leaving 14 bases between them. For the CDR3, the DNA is TGCGCCAGCAGCCCCCCCGACAGCTTAGGCTACACCTTC. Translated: CASSPPDSLGYTF.

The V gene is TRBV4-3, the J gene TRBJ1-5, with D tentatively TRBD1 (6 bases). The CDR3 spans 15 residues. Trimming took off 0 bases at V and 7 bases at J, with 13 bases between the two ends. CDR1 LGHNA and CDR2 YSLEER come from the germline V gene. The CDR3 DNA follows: TGCGCCAGCAGCCAAGAACCCGCAGGGGTACAGCCCCAGCATTTT. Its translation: CASSQEPAGVQPQHF.

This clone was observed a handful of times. The chain's CDR3 is CASSLAAGSSGNTIYF. The CDR3 DNA follows: TGTGCCAGCAGTTTAGCTGCAGGGTCCTCTGGAAACACCATATATTTT. This chain uses TRBV28 with TRBJ1-3, with D perhaps matching TRBD1 (5 bases). The V gene's germline CDR1 is MDHEN and CDR2 SYDVKM. Trimming pared 2 bases from V and 0 bases from J, leaving 11 bases between. The CDR3 has 16 residues.

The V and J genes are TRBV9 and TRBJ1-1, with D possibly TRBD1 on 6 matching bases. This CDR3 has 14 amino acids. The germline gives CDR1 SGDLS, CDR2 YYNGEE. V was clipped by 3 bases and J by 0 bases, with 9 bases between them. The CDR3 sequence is CASSATGLNTEAFF. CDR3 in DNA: TGTGCCAGCAGCGCAACAGGGTTGAACACTGAAGCTTTCTTT.

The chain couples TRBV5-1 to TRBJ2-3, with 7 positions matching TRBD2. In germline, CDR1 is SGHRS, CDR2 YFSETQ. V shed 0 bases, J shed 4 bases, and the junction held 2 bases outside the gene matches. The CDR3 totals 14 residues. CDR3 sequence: CASSLDRGADTQYF. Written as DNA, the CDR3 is TGCGCCAGCAGCTTGGATCGGGGGGCAGATACGCAGTATTTT.

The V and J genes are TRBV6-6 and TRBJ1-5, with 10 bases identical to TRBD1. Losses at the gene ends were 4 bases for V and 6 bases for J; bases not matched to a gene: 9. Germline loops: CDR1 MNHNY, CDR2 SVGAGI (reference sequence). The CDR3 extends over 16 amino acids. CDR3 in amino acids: CASSFTGTGVFQPQHF. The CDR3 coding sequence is TGTGCCAGCAGTTTTACAGGGACAGGGGTATTTCAGCCCCAGCATTTT.

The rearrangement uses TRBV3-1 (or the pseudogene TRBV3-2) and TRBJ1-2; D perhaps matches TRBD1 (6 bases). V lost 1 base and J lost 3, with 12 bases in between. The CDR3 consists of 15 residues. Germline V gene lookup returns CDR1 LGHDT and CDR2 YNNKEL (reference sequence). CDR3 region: CASSQVWAGDYGYTF. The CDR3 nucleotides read TGTGCCAGCAGCCAAGTATGGGCAGGGGACTATGGCTACACCTTC.

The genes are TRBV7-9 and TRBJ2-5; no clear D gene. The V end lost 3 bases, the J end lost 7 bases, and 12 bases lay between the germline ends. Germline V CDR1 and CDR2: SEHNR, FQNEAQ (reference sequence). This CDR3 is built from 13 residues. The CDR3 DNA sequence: TGTGCCAGCAGCTTGGGCGAAAAAGCGACCCAGTACTTC. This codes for CASSLGEKATQYF.

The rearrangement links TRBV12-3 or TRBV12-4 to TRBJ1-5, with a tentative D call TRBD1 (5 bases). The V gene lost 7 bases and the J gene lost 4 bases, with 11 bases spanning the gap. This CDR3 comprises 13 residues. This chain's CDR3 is CASTFGGNQPQHF. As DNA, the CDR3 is TGTGCCAGCACCTTCGGGGGAAATCAGCCCCAGCATTTT.

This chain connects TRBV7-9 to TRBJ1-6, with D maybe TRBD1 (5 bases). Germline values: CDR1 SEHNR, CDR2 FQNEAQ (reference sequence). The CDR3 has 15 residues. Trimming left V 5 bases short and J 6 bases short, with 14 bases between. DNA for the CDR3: TGTGCCAGCAGCCCAGGGATTTTCGGTAATTCACCCCTCCACTTT. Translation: CASSPGIFGNSPLHF.

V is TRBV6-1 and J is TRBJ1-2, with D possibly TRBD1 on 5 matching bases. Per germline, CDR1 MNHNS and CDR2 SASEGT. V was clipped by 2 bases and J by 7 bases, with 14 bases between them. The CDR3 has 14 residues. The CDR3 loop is CASSELGGQGGYTF. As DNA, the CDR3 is TGTGCCAGCAGTGAATTAGGAGGGCAGGGTGGCTACACCTTC.

The CDR3, as DNA: TGTGCCAGCAGCAGACTTCGGGACACTGAAGCTTTCTTT. This codes for CASSRLRDTEAFF. This chain connects TRBV7-8 to TRBJ1-1, with D uncertain. CDR1 is SGHVS and CDR2 is FQNEAQ in the germline V gene. Trimming pared 5 bases from V and 3 bases from J, leaving 10 bases between. The CDR3 has 13 amino acids. Looking up the rest from reference TRBV7-8 and TRBJ1-1 gives the full variable domain: GAGVSQSPRYKVAKRGQDVALRCDPISGHVSLFWYQQALGQGPEFLTYFQNEAQLDKSGLPSDRFFAERPEGSVSTLKIQRTQQEDSAVYLCASSRLRDTEAFFGQGTRLTVV.

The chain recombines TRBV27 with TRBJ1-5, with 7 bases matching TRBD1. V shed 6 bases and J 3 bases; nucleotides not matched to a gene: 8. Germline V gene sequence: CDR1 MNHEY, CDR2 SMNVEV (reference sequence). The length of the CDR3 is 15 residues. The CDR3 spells CASRTGTEYNQPQHF. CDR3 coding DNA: TGTGCCAGCAGGACCGGGACAGAATACAATCAGCCCCAGCATTTT.

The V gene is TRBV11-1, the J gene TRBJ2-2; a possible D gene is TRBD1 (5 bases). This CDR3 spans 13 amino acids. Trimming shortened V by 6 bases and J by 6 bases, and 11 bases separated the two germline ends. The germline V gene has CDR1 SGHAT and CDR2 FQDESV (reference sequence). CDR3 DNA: TGTGCCAGCAGTTTACCAGGGTCCGGGGAGCTGTTTTTT. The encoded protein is CASSLPGSGELFF.

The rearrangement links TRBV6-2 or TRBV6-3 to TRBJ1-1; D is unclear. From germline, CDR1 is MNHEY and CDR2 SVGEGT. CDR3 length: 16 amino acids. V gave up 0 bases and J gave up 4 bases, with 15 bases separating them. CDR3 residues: CASSYSMARAGTEAFF. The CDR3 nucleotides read TGTGCCAGCAGTTACTCGATGGCCAGAGCGGGCACTGAAGCTTTCTTT.